Here is one TCR beta chain with its context. Trimming at V came to 4 bases and at J to 6 bases, leaving 9 bases not matched to a gene. The CDR3 consists of 15 residues. Germline V gives CDR1 SGHKS, CDR2 YYEKEE (reference sequence). This sample was included in a study of early stage breast cancer tumors. Clones were sequenced by immunoSEQ multiplex PCR, and TCRdb holds only the in-frame ones, with some missing. The profile covers over 40,000 clones, with roughly 73% appearing a single time and under 4.5% taken by the ten largest. This TCR was sampled from a person in their 40s with breast cancer. The rearrangement links TRBV5-5 to TRBJ1-5; 8 bases match TRBD1. The specimen was blood. The CDR3 sequence is CASSPGQGSAQPQHF. In DNA form, the CDR3 reads TGTGCCAGCAGCCCCGGACAGGGATCGGCTCAGCCCCAGCATTTT.